These 18 T cell receptor beta chains were all obtained from the same sample, sequenced in a study of beta chain features in type 1 diabetes. Study-wide results and caveats: Patients with Type 1 diabetes showed moderately but significantly shorter TCRB CDR3s in all four CD4+ subsets.

For these receptors, no antigen is known. The authors reverse transcribed all of the isolated RNA, so sequencing captured expressed TCRB transcripts. TCRdb keeps only in-frame clones here, not all; method: immunoSEQ multiplex PCR. The profile shows about 400,000 clones, over 9.5% of them singletons. Sequencing was carried out using naive CD4+ T cells from blood. The receptors derive from a young woman with type 1 diabetes.

This clone has only a few counts. The chain uses TRBV6-5 and TRBJ1-4; D is undetermined. The germline V gene has CDR1 MNHEY and CDR2 SVGAGI. The ends were cut back, 2 bases at V and 7 bases at J, with 11 bases in the middle. This CDR3 is built from 14 residues. CDR3 nucleotides: TGTGCCAGCAGTTACGTCGGGATGGGTGAAAAACTGTTTTTT. Translating it yields CASSYVGMGEKLFF.

In this sample, this clone turned up a few times. The chain is built from TRBV18 and TRBJ1-1, with D tentatively TRBD1 (6 bases). Trimming took 4 bases from V and 0 from J, leaving 9 bases between them. The CDR3 is made up of 14 amino acids. CDR1 and CDR2 (germline): KGHSH, LQKENI. The CDR3 reads CASSRDNMNTEAFF. The CDR3 region has the DNA TGTGCCAGCTCACGGGACAACATGAACACTGAAGCTTTCTTT.

This clone has a handful of counts. The chain uses TRBV5-1 and TRBJ2-5; possibly TRBD2 for D (6 bases). The V gene lost 3 bases and the J gene lost 4 bases, with 10 bases spanning the gap. Germline-derived CDR1 and CDR2 are SGHRS and YFSETQ. There are 13 residues in the CDR3. CDR3 DNA: TGCGCCAGCAGCTGGGGGGTTGGAGAGACCCAGTACTTC. This gives the protein CASSWGVGETQYF.

A few counts support this clone. The chain uses TRBV6-6 and TRBJ2-1; D remains unclear. The CDR3 runs 11 residues. V lost 6 bases and J lost 8, with 8 bases in between. The germline V gene encodes CDR1 MNHNY and CDR2 SVGAGI (reference sequence). CDR3: CASSLDYEQFF. Written as DNA, the CDR3 is TGTGCCAGCAGCCTCGACTATGAGCAGTTCTTC.

The J gene is TRBJ2-1, the V gene TRBV7-9, with D perhaps TRBD2 (7 bases). Per the germline V gene, CDR1 is SEHNR and CDR2 is FQNEAQ (reference sequence). The CDR3 length is 14 residues. The germline V and J ends were trimmed by 0 bases and 7 bases, with 10 bases remaining between them. DNA of the CDR3: TGTGCCAGCAGCTTAGCGGGAGGGGGAAATGAGCAGTTCTTC. Protein product: CASSLAGGGNEQFF.

This clone was observed a handful of times. V is TRBV19 and J is TRBJ1-1; no clear D gene. CDR1 LNHDA and CDR2 SQIVND come from the germline V gene (reference sequence). This CDR3 is built from 12 residues. The V end lost 2 bases, the J end lost 9 bases, and 10 bases lay between the germline ends. The DNA for the CDR3 is TGTGCCAGTAGTATAAACTCGGTGAAAGCTTTCTTT. Protein: CASSINSVKAFF.

This clone was counted between two and nine times. The chain links TRBV28 to TRBJ2-7; 7 bases agree with TRBD1. CDR1 is MDHEN and CDR2 is SYDVKM in the germline V gene. This CDR3 region has 12 residues. The CDR3 region is CASRDRVWEQYF. In DNA form, the CDR3 reads TGTGCAAGCCGGGACAGAGTATGGGAGCAGTACTTC.

This clone occurred a few times. V usage is TRBV7-9 and J usage is TRBJ2-3; 8 bases fit TRBD2. Germline lookup yields CDR1 SEHNR and CDR2 FQNEAQ (reference sequence). This CDR3 region has 16 residues. Trimming cost V 5 bases and J 2 bases; bases outside gene matches: 9. The DNA of the CDR3 is TGTGCCAGCAGCCCACTAGCGGCCGCTCTCACAGATACGCAGTATTTT. It is translated as CASSPLAAALTDTQYF.

The V call is TRBV4-2, the J call TRBJ2-7; 7 positions match TRBD2. The germline V gene has CDR1 LGHNA and CDR2 YNFKEQ. Trimming at V came to 0 bases and at J to 0 bases, leaving 5 bases not matched to a gene. This CDR3 contains 16 residues. The CDR3 region is CASSQDLSSGSYEQYF. CDR3 coding DNA: TGTGCCAGCAGCCAAGATCTGTCTAGCGGCTCCTACGAGCAGTACTTC.

This clone was seen only a few times. The gene calls are TRBV7-9 and TRBJ1-4; a possible D gene is TRBD1 (5 bases). Trimming took 2 bases from V and 7 from J, leaving 17 bases between them. The CDR3 totals 16 residues. Germline loops: CDR1 SEHNR, CDR2 FQNEAQ (reference sequence). The CDR3 nucleotides are TGTGCCAGCAGCTTATGGTCCGCGGGGCGCGGTGAAAAACTGTTTTTT. Protein sequence: CASSLWSAGRGEKLFF.

V gene TRBV14 combines with J gene TRBJ2-7, with TRBD1 matching over 9 bases. V gave up 1 base and J gave up 5 bases; unmatched junction bases: 21. The CDR3 is 20 residues long. Germline loops: CDR1 SGHDN, CDR2 FVKESK. As DNA, the CDR3 is TGTGCCAGCAGCCAAGGCGATACCTACGTTCGAGGACAGGGGAGCCACGAGCAGTACTTC. Amino acids: CASSQGDTYVRGQGSHEQYF.

The chain combines TRBV19 with TRBJ2-2; 8 bases fit TRBD1. Trimming took 4 bases from V and 2 from J; bases not matched to a gene: 6. CDR1 and CDR2 (germline): LNHDA, SQIVND (reference sequence). CDR3 length: 16 residues. In nucleotides, the CDR3 is TGTGCCAGTAGTACGTGGGGGACAGGCAACACCGGGGAGCTGTTTTTT. This sequence encodes CASSTWGTGNTGELFF.

This clone occurred a few times. The genes are TRBV30 and TRBJ2-3; D perhaps matches TRBD2 (5 bases). Per germline, CDR1 GTSNPN and CDR2 SVGIG (reference sequence). V was cut by 5 bases and J by 7 bases, with 13 bases left in between. The CDR3 sequence is 12 residues long. CDR3 nucleotides: TGTGCCTGGGACCTGGACTCCTATACGCAGTATTTT. Its translation: CAWDLDSYTQYF.

This clone was counted a single time. V is TRBV7-8 and J is TRBJ1-5; weak D call: TRBD1 (5 bases). The V end lost 3 bases, the J end lost 7 bases, and 22 bases lay between the germline ends. Germline V lookup: CDR1 SGHVS, CDR2 FQNEAQ. CDR3 length equals 17 residues. This CDR3 reads CASSFFLTRVGSQPQHF. Written as DNA, the CDR3 is TGTGCCAGCAGCTTCTTTCTTACCAGGGTTGGGTCGCAGCCCCAGCATTTT.

As for this clone: The same CDR3 can be traced to other DNA sequences in this sample. The chain is built from TRBV20-1 and TRBJ1-1; D might be TRBD1 (5 bases). Germline V CDR1 and CDR2: DFQATT, SNEGSKA (reference sequence). Trimming shortened V by 7 bases and J by 1 base, and 7 bases separated the two germline ends. This CDR3 spans 11 amino acids. The CDR3: CSGQGNTEAFF. The CDR3 nucleotides read TGCAGTGGCCAGGGGAACACTGAAGCTTTCTTT.

The chain combines TRBV21-1 with TRBJ1-5; TRBD1, as called in the table, went unchecked against the DNA. TRBV21-1 is a listed pseudogene. The length of the CDR3 is 15 residues. CDR3 DNA sequence: TGTGCCAGCAGCGACCCCGTTAACAGGGTTCAGCCCCAGCATTTT. Translation gives CASSDPVNRVQPQHF.

The sample holds a few counts of this clone. This CDR3 is CASRPGVVSDTQYF. In DNA form, the CDR3 reads TGTGCCAGCAGGCCGGGGGTGGTCTCAGATACGCAGTATTTT. V is TRBV6-5 and J is TRBJ2-3, with a weak D call TRBD2 (6 bases). The CDR3 runs 14 residues. The germline CDR1 and CDR2 sequences are MNHEY and SVGAGI. V was pared by 6 bases and J by 4 bases, with 14 bases between.

This clone was recorded a few times. The CDR3 protein is CASSPHRPEGTPYEQYF. CDR3 nucleotides: TGCGCCAGCAGCCCCCACCGCCCTGAGGGGACACCTTACGAGCAGTACTTC. This chain links TRBV4-3 with TRBJ2-7, with D possibly being TRBD1 (6 bases). Germline V gene data show CDR1 as LGHNA and CDR2 as YSLEER. Trimming left V 4 bases short and J 4 bases short, with 23 bases between. The CDR3 is made up of 17 amino acids.